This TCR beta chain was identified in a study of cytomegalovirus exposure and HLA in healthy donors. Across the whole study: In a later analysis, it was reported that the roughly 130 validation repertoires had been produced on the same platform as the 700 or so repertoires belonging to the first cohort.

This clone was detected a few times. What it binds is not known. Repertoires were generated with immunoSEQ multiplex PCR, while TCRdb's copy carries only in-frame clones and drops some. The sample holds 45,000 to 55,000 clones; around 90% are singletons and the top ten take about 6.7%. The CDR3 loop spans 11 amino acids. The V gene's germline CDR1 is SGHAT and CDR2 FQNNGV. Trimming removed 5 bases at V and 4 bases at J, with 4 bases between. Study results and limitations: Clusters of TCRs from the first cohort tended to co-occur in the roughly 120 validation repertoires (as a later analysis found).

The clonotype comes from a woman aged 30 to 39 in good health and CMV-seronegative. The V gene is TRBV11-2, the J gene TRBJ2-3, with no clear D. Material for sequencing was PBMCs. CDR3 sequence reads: CASSLPDTQYF. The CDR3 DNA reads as TGTGCCAGCAGCCTACCAGATACGCAGTATTTT.